Listed below are T cell receptor beta chains from one sample, sequenced in a study of cytomegalovirus exposure and HLA in healthy donors. The repertoire was sequenced with immunoSEQ multiplex PCR; TCRdb's copy has only in-frame clones and lacks some. The sample has 150,000 to 200,000 clones; around 70% are singletons. Sequencing input: PBMCs. Receptors originate from a man aged 18 to 30 in good health and CMV-seropositive. The CDR3 runs from the conserved cysteine through the conserved F or W. Each record gives: D gene, J gene, CDR3 length, clone size, V gene, CDR3 DNA, CDR3 protein. The D gene is left open where the match is weak. Rows may omit the clone size; those that give it use once, few, many or a size class.

TRBD1 TRBJ2-5 14 . TRBV13 TGTGCCAGCAGCTTGGGACAGGGAGGAGAGACCCAGTACTTC CASSLGQGGETQYF
TRBD1 TRBJ2-5 19 few TRBV10-3 TGTGCCATCAGTGAGTCAGTATCGAAGGGACAGGGGGCGTTGGAGACCCAGTACTTC CAISESVSKGQGALETQYF
. TRBJ2-5 14 . TRBV6-5 TGTGCCAGCAGCCCCTGGCAGGGGGCGGGGGACCAGTACTTC CASSPWQGAGDQYF
TRBD1 TRBJ1-4 15 . TRBV30 TGTGCCTGGAGTGTACGGACAGGGGGCTTCAGAGAGGTGTTTTTT CAWSVRTGGFREVFF
TRBD1 TRBJ2-3 19 . TRBV27 TGTGCCAGCAGTTTGCCCTCGGGACAGGGGGCGATGTGGACAGATACGCAGTATTTT CASSLPSGQGAMWTDTQYF
. TRBJ1-1 14 once TRBV15 TGTGCCACCAGCAGACAGGGGCTGAACACTGAAGCTTTCTTT CATSRQGLNTEAFF
. TRBJ1-2 16 once TRBV10-3 TGTGCCATCAGTCAGACAGTATCCGACTTGGACTATGGCTACACCTTC CAISQTVSDLDYGYTF
TRBD1 TRBJ2-3 15 . TRBV27 TGTGCCAGCAGTTGGATGGGACAGGGGGCCGATACGCAGTATTTT CASSWMGQGADTQYF
TRBD1 TRBJ1-5 17 once TRBV6-1 TGTGCCAGCAGTGACCCGGCTATGACAGGGAGCAATCAGCCCCAGCATTTT CASSDPAMTGSNQPQHF
TRBD2 TRBJ2-1 21 . TRBV9 TGTGCCAGCAGCGTTCATCCAAGCGGGACTAGCGGGGGGGTGGGATACAATGAGCAGTTCTTC CASSVHPSGTSGGVGYNEQFF
TRBD1 TRBJ1-2 15 once TRBV14 TGTGCCAGCAGCCCGACGACAGGGGGCGGCTATGGCTACACCTTC CASSPTTGGGYGYTF
TRBD1 TRBJ1-5 14 few TRBV5-1 TGCGCCAGCAGCTTGGAAGGCAGGGGGCAGCCCCAGCATTTT CASSLEGRGQPQHF
TRBD1 TRBJ1-2 16 . TRBV15 TGTGCCACCAGCAGTAGACGAACAGGGGGGCAGACTGGCTACACCTTC CATSSRRTGGQTGYTF
. TRBJ2-3 15 . TRBV7-2 TGTGCCAGCAGCTTATCGGTGGGAGCCACAGATACGCAGTATTTT CASSLSVGATDTQYF
. TRBJ1-3 18 . TRBV9 TGTGCCAGCAGCGTAGCATCCCTGACAGGCGTCTCTGGAAACACCATATATTTT CASSVASLTGVSGNTIYF
. TRBJ2-3 13 . TRBV5-3 TGTGCCAGCAACAGGGTCGGGGCAGATACGCAGTATTTT CASNRVGADTQYF
. TRBJ1-1 15 . TRBV27 TGTGCCAGCAGTTTAAAGTTTGGGGGCGGGACTGAAGCTTTCTTT CASSLKFGGGTEAFF
TRBD1 TRBJ2-1 15 few TRBV5-1 TGCGCCAGCAGCTCCGGGACAGGGCCGTTGAATGAGCAGTTCTTC CASSSGTGPLNEQFF
TRBD1 TRBJ1-2 15 few TRBV13 TGTGCCAGCAGCTCGGGACAGGGGAAAAGAGATGGCTACACCTTC CASSSGQGKRDGYTF
. TRBJ1-1 16 . TRBV5-6 TGTGCCAGCAGCTCAACCCTCGGGGGGGGCAACACTGAAGCTTTCTTT CASSSTLGGGNTEAFF
TRBD1 TRBJ1-5 17 few TRBV5-6 TGTGCCAGCAGCTTGGCAGGGGTGACAGGGAGTAATCAGCCCCAGCATTTT CASSLAGVTGSNQPQHF
. TRBJ2-1 16 . TRBV7-8 TGTGCCAGCAGCTTAGAGGTCAGCGTCACACACAATGAGCAGTTCTTC CASSLEVSVTHNEQFF
. TRBJ1-2 14 once TRBV18 TGTGCCAGCTCACCACAGGGGATCGGCTATGGCTACACCTTC CASSPQGIGYGYTF
TRBD2 TRBJ2-1 16 . TRBV28 TGTGCCAGCAGTACCGATTGGCGGGGGGGCCTCGGTGAGCAGTTCTTC CASSTDWRGGLGEQFF
TRBD1 TRBJ2-5 14 . TRBV28 TGTGCCAGCAGGGATCAGGGGGCAGCGGGGACCCAGTACTTC CASRDQGAAGTQYF
TRBD1 TRBJ1-2 16 . TRBV27 TGTGCCAGCAGTCCCCGCTACGGGACAGACCGAGGGGGCTACACCTTC CASSPRYGTDRGGYTF
TRBD1 TRBJ1-3 15 . TRBV2 TGTGCCCAAGCAGGGGGGACAGGGGGCACCAACACCATATATTTT CAQAGGTGGTNTIYF
TRBD2 TRBJ2-1 16 . TRBV6-1 TGTGCCAGCAGTGAAAGGCTAGCGGGAGACGACAATGAGCAGTTCTTC CASSERLAGDDNEQFF
TRBD2 TRBJ2-1 15 . TRBV11-2 TGTGCCAGCAGCTTAGAACTAGCGGGGGAGAATGAGCAGTTCTTC CASSLELAGENEQFF
. TRBJ1-1 14 . TRBV6-5 TGTGCCAGCAGTCCCCGGGGTGCCCGCACTGAAGCTTTCTTT CASSPRGARTEAFF
. TRBJ1-2 13 few TRBV25-1 TGTGCCAGCAGTGAATCCGGAGTCTATGGCTACACCTTC CASSESGVYGYTF
. TRBJ2-2 17 few TRBV28 TGTGCCAGCAGTCCTTCGACTGTTTCTGCGAACACCGGGGAGCTGTTTTTT CASSPSTVSANTGELFF
TRBD1 TRBJ1-5 15 . TRBV30 TGTGCCTGGAGTGTACGGACAGGCGATCCTCAGCCCCAGCATTTT CAWSVRTGDPQPQHF
. TRBJ1-1 14 few TRBV4-1 TGCGCCAGCAGCCAAGCAGGGGCAGACACTGAAGCTTTCTTT CASSQAGADTEAFF
. TRBJ1-5 14 . TRBV27 TGTGCCAGCAGTTTAGCGGGGGCAGGACAGCCCCAGCATTTT CASSLAGAGQPQHF
. TRBJ1-2 15 . TRBV5-1 TGCGCCAGCAGCTTGCTAGGCAGCGCTAACTATGGCTACACCTTC CASSLLGSANYGYTF
TRBD2 TRBJ2-5 15 . TRBV5-4 TGTGCCAGCAGCCCTGGACTAGCGGGGGTGGAGACCCAGTACTTC CASSPGLAGVETQYF
. TRBJ1-6 16 . TRBV28 TGTGCCAGCAGCCTAGTCCTAAGCTCCTATAATTCACCCCTCCACTTT CASSLVLSSYNSPLHF
TRBD2 TRBJ2-3 15 once TRBV29-1 TGCAGCGTTGAAGGAGGGGCGGGAGGCACAGATACGCAGTATTTT CSVEGGAGGTDTQYF
. TRBJ1-5 14 few TRBV18 TGTGCCAGCTCACAGGGGAATAGCAATCAGCCCCAGCATTTT CASSQGNSNQPQHF
TRBD1 TRBJ1-2 18 . TRBV4-2 TGTGCCAGCAGCCAAGTGGAAAGTGGGACAGGGGGCGGCTATGGCTACACCTTC CASSQVESGTGGGYGYTF
. TRBJ2-1 13 few TRBV11-2 TGTGCCAGCAGAAAACGGGAGTACAATGAGCAGTTCTTC CASRKREYNEQFF
. TRBJ2-3 15 . TRBV5-1 TGCGCCAGCAGCTTGGAGGCGGTAGACACAGATACGCAGTATTTT CASSLEAVDTDTQYF
. TRBJ1-3 15 . TRBV6-5 TGTGCCAGCAGCCAATCCGGGGGCTCTGGAAACACCATATATTTT CASSQSGGSGNTIYF
. TRBJ2-5 12 . TRBV7-9 TGTGCCAGCAGCCACACAGGGGAGACCCAGTACTTC CASSHTGETQYF
TRBD2 TRBJ2-2 16 . TRBV5-4 TGTGCCAGCAGCTTGGCCGCGGGAGGTCACACCGGGGAGCTGTTTTTT CASSLAAGGHTGELFF
TRBD1 TRBJ1-6 14 . TRBV19 TGTGCCAGTAGTACAACAGGGGCTGGGTCACCCCTCCACTTT CASSTTGAGSPLHF
. TRBJ2-1 13 few TRBV11-2 TGTGCCAGCAGCTTAGGTCTCGAGAATGAGCAGTTCTTC CASSLGLENEQFF
. TRBJ2-2 14 . TRBV2 TGTGCCAGCAGTGGGGATAGCGGCACCGGGGAGCTGTTTTTT CASSGDSGTGELFF
. TRBJ2-1 11 . TRBV6-4 TGTGCCAGCAGTTCAGGGTCTGAGCAGTTCTTC CASSSGSEQFF
. TRBJ2-3 13 . TRBV9 TGTGCCAGCAGCGCCTTAAGCACAGATACGCAGTATTTT CASSALSTDTQYF
. TRBJ2-5 14 . TRBV6-5 TGTGCCAGCAGCCAGGCTGGCGGGCGAGAGACCCAGTACTTC CASSQAGGRETQYF
. TRBJ1-2 15 . TRBV6-5 TGTGCCAGCAGTTACTCCGGCAGGGGTAACTATGGCTACACCTTC CASSYSGRGNYGYTF
TRBD1 TRBJ1-1 13 . TRBV29-1 TGCAGCGTTGTCCGGCAGGGGGGCACTGAAGCTTTCTTT CSVVRQGGTEAFF
. TRBJ1-5 13 once TRBV9 TGTGCCAGCAGCGTACAGATCAATCAGCCCCAGCATTTT CASSVQINQPQHF
TRBD1 TRBJ2-3 14 . TRBV5-1 TGCGCCAGCAGCTTAGACAGGGGACCAGATACGCAGTATTTT CASSLDRGPDTQYF
TRBD2 TRBJ2-5 14 few TRBV7-7 TGTGCTAGCAGCATTAGCGGGGGGCAAGAGACCCAGTACTTC CASSISGGQETQYF
TRBD1 TRBJ1-4 15 once TRBV5-1 TGCGCCAGCAGCACAACCGGGACAGGGAATGAAAAACTGTTTTTT CASSTTGTGNEKLFF
TRBD1 TRBJ1-5 16 . TRBV19 TGTGCCAGTACCCCCGAGGGACAGGGGAGTCATCAGCCCCAGCATTTT CASTPEGQGSHQPQHF
TRBD2 TRBJ2-1 12 once TRBV30 TGTGCCTTCGGACTAGCGGGAGTGTATCAGTTCTTC CAFGLAGVYQFF